A single sample gave rise to the 29 T cell receptor beta chains below, sequenced in a study of blood T cell repertoires in COVID-19. Measured with immunoSEQ multiplex PCR; TCRdb has only the in-frame clones, and not every one. The data show approximately 250,000 clones, approximately 90% seen once. Sequenced: PBMCs or T cells enriched from blood (not recorded which). These receptors came from a woman aged 25 to 39 who had recovered from COVID-19.

This rearrangement joins TRBV29-1 to TRBJ1-1, with D possibly matching TRBD1 (6 bases). The CDR3 spans 10 residues. The V gene's germline CDR1 is SQVTM and CDR2 ANQGSEA. V was shortened by 4 bases and J by 8 bases, with 8 bases between the two germline ends. Here the CDR3 reads CSVADREAFF. The DNA for the CDR3 is TGCAGCGTTGCAGACAGGGAAGCTTTCTTT.

This sequence joins TRBV4-3 and TRBJ1-5; D unclear. Per the germline V gene, CDR1 is LGHNA and CDR2 is YSLEER. V was shortened by 5 bases and J by 8 bases, with 16 bases between the two germline ends. The CDR3 sequence is 14 residues long. The CDR3 coding sequence is TGCGCCAGCAGCTCGTGGGTAGGCGCGGAGCCCCAGCATTTT. This sequence encodes CASSSWVGAEPQHF.

J is TRBJ2-2 and V is TRBV7-9; 7 bases match TRBD1. Losses at the gene ends were 1 base for V and 3 bases for J; bases not matched to a gene: 11. The germline V gene encodes CDR1 SEHNR and CDR2 FQNEAQ (reference sequence). The CDR3 spans 18 residues. In nucleotides, the CDR3 is TGTGCCAGCAGCTTAGGGCCCTCTAAGGGGGCATACACCGGGGAGCTGTTTTTT. It is translated as CASSLGPSKGAYTGELFF.

This chain uses TRBV19 with TRBJ1-1; D unclear. Per the germline V gene, CDR1 is LNHDA and CDR2 is SQIVND (reference sequence). CDR3 size: 13 residues. Trimming removed 6 bases from V and 2 bases from J, with 10 bases in between. The CDR3 here is CASSAQSNTEAFF. CDR3 DNA sequence: TGTGCCAGTAGCGCACAGAGCAACACTGAAGCTTTCTTT.

The J gene is TRBJ1-2, the V gene TRBV29-1, with D possibly TRBD1 on 6 matching bases. Germline lookup yields CDR1 SQVTM and CDR2 ANQGSEA. This CDR3 is 14 amino acids long. Trimming took off 1 base at V and 4 bases at J, with 13 bases between the two ends. The DNA for the CDR3 is TGCAGCGTTGAAGTTCGACAGGAGATCTATGGCTACACCTTC. It codes for CSVEVRQEIYGYTF.

The genes are TRBV19 and TRBJ2-1; TRBD2 is a possible D gene (5 bases). Trimming removed 3 bases at V and 2 bases at J, with 11 bases between. The germline V gene has CDR1 LNHDA and CDR2 SQIVND (reference sequence). The CDR3 runs 15 residues. DNA of the CDR3: TGTGCCAGTAGTATGTCGGGGAGACCCTACAATGAGCAGTTCTTC. It yields the protein CASSMSGRPYNEQFF.

This chain uses TRBV5-1 with TRBJ2-5; 11 bases agree with TRBD2. The CDR3 consists of 15 residues. CDR1 is SGHRS and CDR2 is YFSETQ in the germline V gene. The ends lost 0 bases at V and 3 bases at J; junction bases unmatched: 1. The CDR3 DNA sequence: TGCGCCAGCAGCTTGGTACTAGCGGGAGAAGAGACCCAGTACTTC. It yields the protein CASSLVLAGEETQYF.

This clone was counted a single time. The chain combines TRBV5-1 with TRBJ2-1; D might be TRBD2 (5 bases). Germline loops: CDR1 SGHRS, CDR2 YFSETQ. The CDR3 has 14 amino acids. V shed 6 bases and J shed 7 bases, with 17 bases lying between them. The CDR3 here is CASTDPGMRNEQFF. In DNA form, the CDR3 reads TGCGCCAGCACCGATCCGGGGATGCGGAATGAGCAGTTCTTC.

This clone was seen many times. The CDR3 coding sequence is TGTGCCAGCAGCTTAACCCGGGTTCGGGATACGCAGTATTTT. Protein product: CASSLTRVRDTQYF. This chain uses TRBV7-2 with TRBJ2-3, with D uncertain. Germline loops: CDR1 SGHTA, CDR2 FQGNSA. The CDR3 is made up of 14 amino acids. The V end was cut by 2 bases, the J end by 6 bases, with 12 bases between.

This clone has more than one count but fewer than ten. The V call is TRBV7-2, the J call TRBJ2-3, with TRBD2 matching over 11 bases. V lost 3 bases and J lost 7; bases outside the gene matches: 6. The CDR3 is made up of 15 amino acids. Germline CDR1 and CDR2: SGHTA and FQGNSA. CDR3 residues: CASSFRSGRANTQYF. The CDR3 nucleotides read TGTGCCAGCAGCTTCCGTAGCGGGAGGGCGAATACGCAGTATTTT.

The V call is TRBV19, the J call TRBJ1-1, with D unclear. Germline CDR1 and CDR2: LNHDA and SQIVND (reference sequence). CDR3 size: 17 residues. Trimming took off 3 bases at V and 3 bases at J, with 20 bases between the two ends. This CDR3 is CASSIYRRDSLDTEAFF. Here the CDR3 DNA reads TGTGCCAGTAGTATTTATAGGAGGGATTCCCTGGACACTGAAGCTTTCTTT.

The rearrangement joins TRBV5-5 to TRBJ1-3; D uncertain. Germline-derived CDR1 and CDR2 are SGHKS and YYEKEE (reference sequence). The ends were cut back, 0 bases at V and 3 bases at J, with 10 bases in the middle. The CDR3 has 15 residues. CDR3 DNA sequence: TGTGCCAGCAGCTTGGCTTCCTCAGTTGGAAACACCATATATTTT. It translates to CASSLASSVGNTIYF.

The J gene is TRBJ2-1, the V gene TRBV28, with D unresolved. V was pared by 6 bases and J by 7 bases, with 19 bases between. Germline assignment: CDR1 MDHEN and CDR2 SYDVKM. This CDR3 has 15 residues. This chain's CDR3 is CASRPPITRLNEQFF. In nucleotides, the CDR3 is TGTGCCAGCAGGCCTCCGATTACCAGGCTAAATGAGCAGTTCTTC.

The rearrangement links TRBV28 to TRBJ1-2; TRBD1 matches at 9 bases. This CDR3 region has 14 residues. J was trimmed by 7 bases and V by 4 bases; bases with no gene match: 7. The V gene's germline CDR1 is MDHEN and CDR2 SYDVKM. The CDR3 region has the DNA TGTGCCAGCAGTTCCCCGGGACAGGGTAGTGGCTACACCTTC. Its translation: CASSSPGQGSGYTF.

The chain is built from TRBV6-2 or TRBV6-3 and TRBJ2-3; D not resolved. Germline V gene sequence: CDR1 MNHEY, CDR2 SVGEGT. This CDR3 comprises 12 residues. Trimming took off 6 bases at V and 6 bases at J, with 10 bases between the two ends. The CDR3 protein is CASSQSVDTQYF. DNA of the CDR3: TGTGCCAGCAGCCAATCCGTGGATACGCAGTATTTT.

V and J are TRBV11-2 and TRBJ1-1; D unresolved. Germline values: CDR1 SGHAT, CDR2 FQNNGV. The CDR3 has 14 amino acids. V was shortened by 5 bases and J by 2 bases, with 12 bases between the two germline ends. CDR3 loop: CASSVARENTEAFF. The DNA for the CDR3 is TGTGCCAGCAGCGTTGCCCGAGAAAACACTGAAGCTTTCTTT.

The chain links TRBV28 to TRBJ1-2; a weak D match, TRBD1 (5 bases). Germline V gene data show CDR1 as MDHEN and CDR2 as SYDVKM. V was shortened by 6 bases and J by 5 bases, with 10 bases between the two germline ends. CDR3 length equals 12 residues. The CDR3 loop is CASRSGTYGYTF. The CDR3 DNA follows: TGTGCCAGCAGGTCGGGGACTTATGGCTACACCTTC.

The chain has TRBV11-2 and TRBJ1-2; TRBD1 aligns across 8 bases. This CDR3 region has 17 residues. Germline V CDR1 and CDR2: SGHAT, FQNNGV. After removal of 5 bases from V and 7 bases from J, the junction contained 18 bases not matched to a gene. The CDR3 protein is CASSPFEPDRATPGYTF. CDR3 bases: TGTGCCAGCAGCCCTTTCGAGCCGGACAGGGCGACACCTGGCTACACCTTC.

This clone was observed a single time. The sample holds other DNA sequences that translate to the same CDR3. V usage is TRBV28 and J usage is TRBJ2-3, with 10 bases matching TRBD2. The CDR3 is made up of 14 amino acids. Germline assignment: CDR1 MDHEN and CDR2 SYDVKM. The ends lost 6 bases at V and 3 bases at J; junction bases unmatched: 3. The CDR3 DNA follows: TGTGCCAGCAGCCTTAGCGGGAGGACAGATACGCAGTATTTT. This sequence encodes CASSLSGRTDTQYF.

The V and J genes are TRBV6-1 and TRBJ2-1; 10 nucleotides match TRBD2. The CDR3 is 16 residues long. V was clipped by 2 bases and J by 4 bases; unmatched bases: 5. Per the germline V gene, CDR1 is MNHNS and CDR2 is SASEGT. The CDR3 region is CASSELASGSYNEQFF. CDR3 DNA sequence: TGTGCCAGCAGTGAACTGGCTAGCGGGAGTTACAATGAGCAGTTCTTC.

This clone was seen only a few times. The gene calls are TRBV16 and TRBJ1-5; D gene ambiguous. Per the germline V gene, CDR1 is KGHSY and CDR2 is FQNENV. Between the trimmed V and J ends, which lost 1 base and 3 bases, there was a span of 16 bases. The CDR3 is 17 residues long. CDR3 amino acids: CASSQYFLLQNNQPQHF. CDR3 in DNA: TGTGCCAGCAGCCAATATTTTCTGCTACAGAACAATCAGCCCCAGCATTTT.

V is TRBV9 and J is TRBJ2-1; 8 bases line up with TRBD2. Unmatched junction bases numbered 9, after V lost 1 base and J lost 6 bases. The CDR3 is 16 amino acids. CDR1 is SGDLS and CDR2 is YYNGEE in the germline V gene. The CDR3 DNA reads TGTGCCAGCAGCGTAATCGGGGAGCGGGAGTTCAATGAGCAGTTCTTC. This codes for CASSVIGEREFNEQFF. Variable domain in full (rest from reference TRBV9 and TRBJ2-1): DSGVTQTPKHLITATGQRVTLRCSPRSGDLSVYWYQQSLDQGLQFLIQYYNGEERAKGNILERFSAQQFPDLHSELNLSSLELGDSALYFCASSVIGEREFNEQFFGPGTRLTVL.

This rearrangement joins TRBV7-6 to TRBJ1-3; no clear D gene. The CDR3 length is 16 residues. V lost 2 bases to trimming and J lost 0 bases, with 11 bases between them. The germline V gene has CDR1 SGHVS and CDR2 FNYEAQ. CDR3 sequence (DNA): TGTGCCAGCAGCTTACTCGCAACGAGCTCTGGAAACACCATATATTTT. The encoded protein is CASSLLATSSGNTIYF.

V is TRBV29-1 and J is TRBJ2-1; 8 positions match TRBD2. J was trimmed by 7 bases and V by 5 bases; bases with no gene match: 7. This CDR3 comprises 13 residues. Germline CDR1 reads SQVTM; CDR2 reads ANQGSEA. The CDR3 protein is CSVSRGRSNEQFF. CDR3 DNA: TGCAGCGTTAGTCGCGGGAGGAGTAATGAGCAGTTCTTC.

J is TRBJ1-2 and V is TRBV4-1, with 8 bases fitting TRBD1. This CDR3 is built from 15 residues. The V gene's germline CDR1 is MGHRA and CDR2 YSYEKL. Trimming removed 1 base from V and 1 base from J; junction bases left unmatched: 2. The CDR3 bases are TGCGCCAGCAGCCAAGGACAGGGGCTTAACTATGGCTACACCTTC. This encodes CASSQGQGLNYGYTF.

The chain recombines TRBV10-3 with TRBJ1-1; D not resolved. Germline V gene lookup returns CDR1 ENHRY and CDR2 SYGVKD. CDR3 length: 15 amino acids. V was trimmed by 0 bases and J by 1 base, leaving 9 bases between them. CDR3 in DNA: TGTGCCATCAGTGAGTCGAACCAGGAGAACACTGAAGCTTTCTTT. Its protein product is CAISESNQENTEAFF.

V usage is TRBV2 and J usage is TRBJ2-7, with 14 nucleotides matching TRBD2. Germline values: CDR1 SNHLY, CDR2 FYNNEI. CDR3 size: 16 residues. V was clipped by 5 bases and J by 4 bases; unmatched bases: 7. This CDR3 is CASSRTSGRKPYEQYF. The CDR3 DNA reads as TGTGCCAGCAGTCGGACTAGCGGGAGGAAACCTTACGAGCAGTACTTC.

The CDR3: CASSIVGTGELFF. The CDR3 DNA is TGTGCCAGTAGTATAGTCGGTACGGGGGAGCTGTTTTTT. The chain joins TRBV19 to TRBJ2-2; the D is unclear. The length of the CDR3 is 13 residues. The germline V gene has CDR1 LNHDA and CDR2 SQIVND (reference sequence). Trimming stripped 1 base from V and 8 bases from J, with 8 bases between.

The genes are TRBV25-1 and TRBJ1-5; 8 bases fit TRBD1. The CDR3 length is 12 residues. CDR1 MGHDK and CDR2 SYGVNS come from the germline V gene. The ends lost 6 bases at V and 7 bases at J; junction bases unmatched: 2. The CDR3 spells CASRTGEQPQHF. The DNA of the CDR3 is TGTGCCAGCAGGACAGGGGAACAGCCCCAGCATTTT. The complete variable domain, with remaining parts taken from reference TRBV25-1 and TRBJ1-5, reads EADIYQTPRYLVIGTGKKITLECSQTMGHDKMYWYQQDPGMELHLIHYSYGVNSTEKGDLSSESTVSRIRTEHFPLTLESARPSHTSQYLCASRTGEQPQHFGDGTRLSIL.